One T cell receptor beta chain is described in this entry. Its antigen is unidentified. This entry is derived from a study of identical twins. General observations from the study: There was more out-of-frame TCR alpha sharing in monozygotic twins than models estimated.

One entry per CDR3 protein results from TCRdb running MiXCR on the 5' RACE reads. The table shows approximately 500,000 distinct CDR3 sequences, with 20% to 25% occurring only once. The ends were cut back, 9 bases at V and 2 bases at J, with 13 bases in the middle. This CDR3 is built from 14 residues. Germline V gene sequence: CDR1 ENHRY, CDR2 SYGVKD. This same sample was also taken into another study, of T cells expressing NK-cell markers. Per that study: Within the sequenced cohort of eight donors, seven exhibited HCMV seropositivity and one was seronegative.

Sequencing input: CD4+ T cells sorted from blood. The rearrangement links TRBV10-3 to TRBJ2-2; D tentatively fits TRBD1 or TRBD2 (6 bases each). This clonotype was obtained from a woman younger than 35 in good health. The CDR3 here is CAISGDTNTGELFF. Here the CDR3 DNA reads TGTGCCATATCGGGGGACACCAACACCGGGGAGCTGTTTTTT.